What follows are 5 T cell receptor beta chains derived from one specimen sequenced in a study of CD8+CD57+ T cells in acquired aplastic anemia. Profiling that covered TCR beta VDJ and CDR3 relied on genomic DNA as its template. TCRdb called the reads again in MiXCR, with one record for every CDR3 protein. Seen here are 250,000 to 350,000 distinct CDR3 sequences, around three fifths observed once, and the top ten hold 7% to 9%. Input material: sorted CD4+, CD8+, or CD8+CD57+ T cells (not recorded which) from PBMCs. The source is a human donor with severe aplastic anemia or a healthy control (not recorded which).

The V call is TRBV7-9, the J call TRBJ2-6; 11 nucleotides agree with TRBD1. Germline-derived CDR1 and CDR2 are SEHNR and FQNEAQ (reference sequence). The trim removed 5 bases at V and 1 base at J, leaving 10 bases unmatched. CDR3 length: 19 amino acids. CDR3 in amino acids: CASSRGTGGVLSGANVLTF. CDR3 nucleotide sequence: TGTGCCAGCAGCCGCGGGACAGGGGGAGTGCTTTCTGGGGCCAACGTCCTGACTTTC.

The chain links TRBV20-1 to TRBJ2-5, with TRBD2 matching over 12 bases. Trimming at V came to 4 bases and at J to 5 bases, leaving 8 bases not matched to a gene. The CDR3 sequence is 15 residues long. The germline V gene encodes CDR1 DFQATT and CDR2 SNEGSKA (reference sequence). The CDR3 DNA reads as TGCAGTGCTAAATTTCTAGCGGGGGGGCCGGAGACCCAGTACTTC. The encoded protein is CSAKFLAGGPETQYF.

Many counts were recorded for this clonotype. The V and J genes are TRBV6-5 and TRBJ1-6; no definite D call. CDR1 is MNHEY and CDR2 is SVGAGI in the germline V gene. The CDR3 is made up of 15 amino acids. The V end was cut by 4 bases, the J end by 2 bases, with 9 bases between. CDR3 in amino acids: CASSSTKTYNSPLHF. The CDR3 coding sequence is TGTGCCAGCAGTTCGACTAAAACCTATAATTCACCCCTCCACTTT.

In nucleotides, the CDR3 is TGTGCCAGCAGTTTGGGGGGAGTCACTGAAGCTTTCTTT. It encodes CASSLGGVTEAFF. The chain recombines TRBV12-3 or TRBV12-4 with TRBJ1-1; tentative D call: TRBD1 (5 bases). The CDR3 loop spans 13 amino acids. The germline V and J ends were trimmed by 3 bases and 4 bases, with 9 bases remaining between them.

In the case of this clonotype: Just one base apart from a much larger clone, this may be a read error. The chain carries TRBV6-2 or TRBV6-3 and TRBJ2-2; the match to TRBD1 covers 10 bases. The ends lost 11 bases at V and 5 bases at J; junction bases unmatched: 8. CDR1 and CDR2 from the germline V gene are MNHEY and SVGEGT. The CDR3 extends over 14 amino acids. The CDR3 DNA sequence: TGTGCCTGCCATAGACAGGGGGCAACCGGGGAGCTGTTTTTT. Translation gives CACHRQGATGELFF.